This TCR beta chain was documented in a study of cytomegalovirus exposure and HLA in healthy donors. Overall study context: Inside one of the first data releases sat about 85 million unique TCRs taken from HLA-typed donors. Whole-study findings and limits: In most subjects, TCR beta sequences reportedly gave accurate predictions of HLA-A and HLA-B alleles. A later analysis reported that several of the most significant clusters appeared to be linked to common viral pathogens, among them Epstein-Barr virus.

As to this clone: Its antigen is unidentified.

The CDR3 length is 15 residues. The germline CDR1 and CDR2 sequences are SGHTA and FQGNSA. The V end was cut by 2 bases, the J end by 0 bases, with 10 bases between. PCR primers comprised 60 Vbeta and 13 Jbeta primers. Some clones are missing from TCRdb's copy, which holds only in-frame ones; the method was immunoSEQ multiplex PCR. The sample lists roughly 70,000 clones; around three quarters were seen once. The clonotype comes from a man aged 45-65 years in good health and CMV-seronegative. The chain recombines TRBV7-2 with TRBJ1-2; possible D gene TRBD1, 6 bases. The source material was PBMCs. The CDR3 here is CASSLKTGANYGYTF. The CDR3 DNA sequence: TGTGCCAGCAGCTTAAAGACAGGAGCTAACTATGGCTACACCTTC.